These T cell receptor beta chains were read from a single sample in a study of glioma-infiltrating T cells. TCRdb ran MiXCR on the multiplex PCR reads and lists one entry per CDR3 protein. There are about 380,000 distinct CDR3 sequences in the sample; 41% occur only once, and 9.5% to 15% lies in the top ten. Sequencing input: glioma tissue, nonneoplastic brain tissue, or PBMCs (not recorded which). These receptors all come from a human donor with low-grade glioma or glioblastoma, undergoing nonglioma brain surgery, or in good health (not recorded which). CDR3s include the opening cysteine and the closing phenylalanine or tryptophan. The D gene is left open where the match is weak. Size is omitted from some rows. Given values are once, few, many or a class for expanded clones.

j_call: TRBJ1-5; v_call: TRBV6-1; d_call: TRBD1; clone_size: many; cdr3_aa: CASSAGGRQPQHF; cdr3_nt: TGTGCCAGCAGTGCAGGGGGCCGTCAGCCCCAGCATTTT
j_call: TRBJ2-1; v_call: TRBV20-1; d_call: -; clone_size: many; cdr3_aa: CSALDGRGSSYNEQFF; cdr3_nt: TGCAGTGCCCTCGACGGGAGAGGGAGCTCCTACAATGAGCAGTTCTTC
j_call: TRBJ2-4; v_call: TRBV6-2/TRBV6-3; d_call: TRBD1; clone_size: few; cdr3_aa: CASSPGTGANIQYF; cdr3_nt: TGTGCCAGCAGTCCCGGGACAGGGGCCAACATTCAGTACTTC
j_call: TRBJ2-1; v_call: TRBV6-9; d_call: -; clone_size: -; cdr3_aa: CASSFYDIYGEQFF; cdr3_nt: TGTGCCAGCAGTTTCTATGATATTTATGGGGAGCAGTTCTTC
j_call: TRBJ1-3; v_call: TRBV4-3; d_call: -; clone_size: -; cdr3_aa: CASSQASYQANTIYF; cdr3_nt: TGCGCCAGCAGCCAAGCTTCATATCAAGCAAACACCATATATTTT
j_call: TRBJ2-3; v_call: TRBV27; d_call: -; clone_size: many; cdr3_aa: CASSFRGDTQYF; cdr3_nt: TGTGCCAGCAGTTTTCGGGGGGATACGCAGTATTTT
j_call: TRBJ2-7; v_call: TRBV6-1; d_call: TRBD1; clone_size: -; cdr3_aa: CAISDLGQNYEQYF; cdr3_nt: TGTGCCATCAGTGATTTGGGACAGAACTACGAGCAGTACTTC
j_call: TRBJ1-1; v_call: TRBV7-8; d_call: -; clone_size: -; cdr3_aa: CASSLSQKKTEAFF; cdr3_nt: TGTGCCAGCAGCTTATCACAGAAGAAGACTGAAGCTTTCTTT
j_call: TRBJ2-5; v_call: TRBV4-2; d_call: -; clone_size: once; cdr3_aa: CASSQVTLGGSETQYF; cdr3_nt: TGTGCCAGCAGCCAAGTCACTTTGGGGGGTAGCGAGACCCAGTACTTC
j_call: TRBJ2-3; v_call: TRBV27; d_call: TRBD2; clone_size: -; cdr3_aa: CASRLGLAGGGTDTQYF; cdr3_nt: TGTGCCAGCAGACTTGGGCTAGCGGGAGGGGGCACAGATACGCAGTATTTT
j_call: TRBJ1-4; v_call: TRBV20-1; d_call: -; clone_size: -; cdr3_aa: CSAGGGRHTGNEKLFF; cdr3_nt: TGCAGTGCTGGAGGGGGGAGACATACCGGTAATGAAAAACTGTTTTTT
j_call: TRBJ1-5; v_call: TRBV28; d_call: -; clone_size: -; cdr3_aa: CASSYTLGQIGGQPQHF; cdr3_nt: TGTGCCAGCAGCTACACCCTAGGGCAAATCGGTGGTCAGCCCCAGCATTTT
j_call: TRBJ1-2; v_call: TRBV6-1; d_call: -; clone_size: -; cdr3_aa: CAGSETVAGEGHGYTF; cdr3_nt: TGTGCCGGCAGTGAAACTGTGGCAGGGGAAGGGCATGGCTACACCTTC
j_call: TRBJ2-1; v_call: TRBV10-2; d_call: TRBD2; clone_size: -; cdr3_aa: CATGTSDYNEQFF; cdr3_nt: TGTGCCACTGGGACTAGCGACTACAATGAGCAGTTCTTC
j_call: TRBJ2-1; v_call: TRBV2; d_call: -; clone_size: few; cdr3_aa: CASSVRTYNEQFF; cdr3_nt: TGTGCCAGCAGTGTTCGGACCTACAATGAGCAGTTCTTC
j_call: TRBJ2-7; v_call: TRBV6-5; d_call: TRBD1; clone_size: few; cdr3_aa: CASSYGVGQFTYEQYF; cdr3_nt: TGTGCCAGCAGTTACGGGGTGGGACAGTTTACCTACGAGCAGTACTTC
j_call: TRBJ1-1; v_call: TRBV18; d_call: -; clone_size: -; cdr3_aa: CASSSDRLNTEAFF; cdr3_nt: TGTGCCAGCTCATCTGACAGGTTGAACACTGAAGCTTTCTTT
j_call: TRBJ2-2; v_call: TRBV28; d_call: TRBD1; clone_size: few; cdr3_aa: CAVGTGRTGELFF; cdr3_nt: TGTGCCGTCGGGACAGGACGTACCGGGGAGCTGTTTTTT
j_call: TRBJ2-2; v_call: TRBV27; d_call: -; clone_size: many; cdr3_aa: CASSLIGFGNTGELFF; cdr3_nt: TGTGCCAGCAGTTTAATAGGGTTCGGGAACACCGGGGAGCTGTTTTTT
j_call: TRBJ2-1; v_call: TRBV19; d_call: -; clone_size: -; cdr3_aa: CASSLYLKNNEQSF; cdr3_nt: TGTGCCAGTAGTCTCTACCTCAAGAACAATGAGCAGTCCTTC
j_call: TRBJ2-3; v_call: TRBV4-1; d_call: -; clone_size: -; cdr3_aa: CASSQDGQTDTQYF; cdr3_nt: TGCGCCAGCAGCCAAGATGGCCAAACAGATACGCAGTATTTT
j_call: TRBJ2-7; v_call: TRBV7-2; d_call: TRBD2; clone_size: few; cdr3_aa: CASSSSSGSSYEQYF; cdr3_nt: TGTGCCAGCAGCTCCTCTAGCGGTAGCTCCTACGAGCAGTACTTC
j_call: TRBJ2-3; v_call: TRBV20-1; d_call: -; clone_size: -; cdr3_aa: CSARPLKDTHGTDTQYF; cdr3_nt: TGCAGTGCTAGACCGCTCAAGGACACTCACGGCACAGATACGCAGTATTTT
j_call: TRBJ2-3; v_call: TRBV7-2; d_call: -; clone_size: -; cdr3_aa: CASSSDLALGTDTQYF; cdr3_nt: TGTGCCAGCTCCTCCGACCTGGCCCTAGGCACAGATACGCAGTATTTT